Included here is one TCR beta chain sequence, with context. The data were taken from a study of blood T cell repertoires in COVID-19. Across the study: Sources were T cells, B-cell-depleted T cells, or PBMCs; the material itself was cDNA or gDNA.

The data were produced by immunoSEQ multiplex PCR, yet TCRdb's version contains in-frame clones alone and is incomplete. The sample has approximately 200,000 clones, about 82% seen once. CDR1 is MDHEN and CDR2 is SYDVKM in the germline V gene. This CDR3 is 16 amino acids long. Trimming cost V 4 bases and J 3 bases; bases outside gene matches: 7. The source of this sequence is a woman younger than 45 who had recovered from COVID-19. Sequencing input: PBMCs or T cells enriched from blood (not recorded which). The V call is TRBV28, the J call TRBJ1-5, with 9 bases identical to TRBD1. CDR3 in DNA: TGTGCCAGCAGTTCGACAGGGGGTGGCTTCAATCAGCCCCAGCATTTT. Its translation: CASSSTGGGFNQPQHF.